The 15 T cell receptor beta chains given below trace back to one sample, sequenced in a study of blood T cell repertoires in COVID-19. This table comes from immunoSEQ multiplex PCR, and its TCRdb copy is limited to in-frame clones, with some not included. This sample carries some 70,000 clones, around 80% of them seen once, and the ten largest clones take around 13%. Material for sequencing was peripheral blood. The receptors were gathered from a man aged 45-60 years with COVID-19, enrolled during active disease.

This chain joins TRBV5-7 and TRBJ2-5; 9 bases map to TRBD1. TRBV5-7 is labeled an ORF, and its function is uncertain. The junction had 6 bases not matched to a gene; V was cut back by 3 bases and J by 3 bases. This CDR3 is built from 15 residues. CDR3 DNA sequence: TGTGCCAGCAGCTCCCGGGACAGGGAGGAAGAGACCCAGTACTTC. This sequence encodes CASSSRDREEETQYF.

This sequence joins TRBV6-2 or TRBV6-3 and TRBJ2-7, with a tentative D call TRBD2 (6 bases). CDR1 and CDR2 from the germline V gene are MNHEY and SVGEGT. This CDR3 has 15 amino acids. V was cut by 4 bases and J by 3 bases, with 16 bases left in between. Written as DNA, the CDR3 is TGTGCCAGCAGTTCTTCTCGGAGGGTTGACTACGAGCAGTACTTC. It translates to CASSSSRRVDYEQYF.

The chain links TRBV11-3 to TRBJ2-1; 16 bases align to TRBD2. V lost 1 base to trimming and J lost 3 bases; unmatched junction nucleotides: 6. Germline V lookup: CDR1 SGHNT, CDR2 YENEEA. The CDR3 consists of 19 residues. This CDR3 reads CASSLGGTSGRASYNEQFF. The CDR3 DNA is TGTGCCAGCAGCTTAGGCGGGACTAGCGGGAGGGCCAGCTACAATGAGCAGTTCTTC.

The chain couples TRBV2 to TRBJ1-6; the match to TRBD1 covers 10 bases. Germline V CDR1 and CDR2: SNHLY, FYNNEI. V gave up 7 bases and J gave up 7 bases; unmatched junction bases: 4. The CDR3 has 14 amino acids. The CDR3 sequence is CASTLDRGNSPLHF. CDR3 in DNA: TGTGCCAGCACCTTGGACAGGGGGAATTCACCCCTCCACTTT. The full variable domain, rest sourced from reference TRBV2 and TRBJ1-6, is EPEVTQTPSHQVTQMGQEVILRCVPISNHLYFYWYRQILGQKVEFLVSFYNNEISEKSEIFDDQFSVERPDGSNFTLKIRSTKLEDSAMYFCASTLDRGNSPLHFGNGTRLTVT.

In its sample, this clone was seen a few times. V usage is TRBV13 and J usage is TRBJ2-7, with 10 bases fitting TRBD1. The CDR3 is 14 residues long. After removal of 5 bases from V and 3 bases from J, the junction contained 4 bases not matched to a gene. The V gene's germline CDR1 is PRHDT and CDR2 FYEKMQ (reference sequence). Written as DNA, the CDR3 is TGTGCCAGCAGCCCCCGGACAGGGGGCTACGAGCAGTACTTC. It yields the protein CASSPRTGGYEQYF.

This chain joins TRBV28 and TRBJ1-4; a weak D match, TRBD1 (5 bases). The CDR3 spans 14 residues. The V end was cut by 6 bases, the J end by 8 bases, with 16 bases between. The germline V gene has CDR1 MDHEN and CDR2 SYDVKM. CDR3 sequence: CASSRPGATEKLFF. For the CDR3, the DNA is TGTGCCAGCAGCCGCCCTGGGGCCACCGAAAAACTGTTTTTT.

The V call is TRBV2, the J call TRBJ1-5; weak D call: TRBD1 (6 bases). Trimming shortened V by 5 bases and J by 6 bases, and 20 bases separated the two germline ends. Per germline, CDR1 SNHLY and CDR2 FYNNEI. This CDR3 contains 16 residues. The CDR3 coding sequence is TGTGCCAGCAGTTGGGAGAGGGGCAGGGGTGGTCAGCCCCAGCATTTT. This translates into CASSWERGRGGQPQHF.

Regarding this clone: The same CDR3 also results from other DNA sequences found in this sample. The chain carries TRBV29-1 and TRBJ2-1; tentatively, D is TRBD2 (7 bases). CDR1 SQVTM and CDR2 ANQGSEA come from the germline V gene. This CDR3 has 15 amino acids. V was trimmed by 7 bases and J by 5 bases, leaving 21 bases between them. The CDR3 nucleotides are TGCAGCGGGAGGGGGGGCCTCACTTCGAACAATGAGCAGTTCTTC. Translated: CSGRGGLTSNNEQFF.

The CDR3 region is CASSLLPGQGDYGYTF. In DNA, the CDR3 is TGTGCCAGCAGTTTGTTACCGGGACAGGGGGACTATGGCTACACCTTC. The chain is built from TRBV28 and TRBJ1-2, with 11 bases matching TRBD1. V gave up 3 bases and J gave up 3 bases; unmatched junction bases: 6. CDR3 length equals 16 residues. Germline loops: CDR1 MDHEN, CDR2 SYDVKM.

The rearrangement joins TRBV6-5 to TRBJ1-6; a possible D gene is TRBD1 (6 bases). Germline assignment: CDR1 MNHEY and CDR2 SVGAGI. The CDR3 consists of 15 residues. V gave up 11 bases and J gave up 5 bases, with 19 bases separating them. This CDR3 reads CAAPQGNVDNSPLHF. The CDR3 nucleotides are TGTGCCGCCCCCCAGGGGAATGTGGATAATTCACCCCTCCACTTT.

CDR3 sequence (DNA): TGTGCCAGCAGCTGGAACCCGGGACTCCTCTACAATGAGCAGTTCTTC. Translated: CASSWNPGLLYNEQFF. This chain connects TRBV7-8 to TRBJ2-1, with a possible D match to TRBD2 (6 bases). This CDR3 region has 16 residues. Trimming removed 4 bases at V and 3 bases at J, with 16 bases between. CDR1 and CDR2 from the germline V gene are SGHVS and FQNEAQ.

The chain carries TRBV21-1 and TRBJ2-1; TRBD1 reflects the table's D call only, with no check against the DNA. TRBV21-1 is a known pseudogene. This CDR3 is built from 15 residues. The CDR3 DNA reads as TGTGCCAGCAGCCTCCGGGACAGTTTCTACAATGAGCAGTTCTTC. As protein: CASSLRDSFYNEQFF.

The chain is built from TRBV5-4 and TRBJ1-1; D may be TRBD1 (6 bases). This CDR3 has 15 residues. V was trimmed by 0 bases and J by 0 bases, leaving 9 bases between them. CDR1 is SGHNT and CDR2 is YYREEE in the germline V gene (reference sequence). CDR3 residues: CASSLEAGVNTEAFF. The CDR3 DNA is TGTGCCAGCAGCTTGGAAGCAGGGGTGAACACTGAAGCTTTCTTT.

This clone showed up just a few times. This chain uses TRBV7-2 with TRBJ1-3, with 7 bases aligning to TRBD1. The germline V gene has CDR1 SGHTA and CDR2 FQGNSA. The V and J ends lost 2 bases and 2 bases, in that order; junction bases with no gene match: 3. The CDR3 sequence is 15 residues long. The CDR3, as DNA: TGTGCCAGCAGCTTAAACAGGGGAGCTGGAAACACCATATATTTT. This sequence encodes CASSLNRGAGNTIYF. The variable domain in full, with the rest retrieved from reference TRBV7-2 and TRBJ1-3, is GAGVSQSPSNKVTEKGKDVELRCDPISGHTALYWYRQSLGQGLEFLIYFQGNSAPDKSGLPSDRFSAERTGGSVSTLTIQRTQQEDSAVYLCASSLNRGAGNTIYFGEGSWLTVV.

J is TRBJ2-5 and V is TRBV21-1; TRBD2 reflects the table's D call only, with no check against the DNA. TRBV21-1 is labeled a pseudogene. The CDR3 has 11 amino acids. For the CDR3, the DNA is TGTGCGAACAGGGAGGGGGAGACCCAGTACTTC. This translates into CANREGETQYF.